One and the same sample provided the 32 T cell receptor beta chains below, sequenced in a study of shared clonotypes between healthy human individuals. Sequencing used immunoSEQ multiplex PCR; TCRdb keeps in-frame clones, though not all of them. The table has a few hundred thousand clones, around 97% seen once. The specimen was naive CD4+ T cells sorted from blood. Noted subset: CD45RA+ positively selected. The receptors here all came from a woman aged 25-40 years in good health.

The chain has TRBV5-1 and TRBJ2-5; 7 bases map to TRBD1. Germline V gene lookup returns CDR1 SGHRS and CDR2 YFSETQ. The CDR3 is 14 residues long. The J segment lost 1 base and the V segment lost 4 bases, leaving 4 bases of the junction unmatched. The CDR3 loop reads CASSRGQLQETQYF. CDR3 sequence (DNA): TGCGCCAGCAGCAGGGGACAGCTCCAAGAGACCCAGTACTTC.

The rearrangement joins TRBV28 to TRBJ1-2, with 9 bases matching TRBD1. Germline V gene lookup returns CDR1 MDHEN and CDR2 SYDVKM. V was clipped by 5 bases and J by 4 bases; unmatched bases: 2. The CDR3 spans 13 residues. The CDR3 protein is CASSGDRVYGYTF. The CDR3 coding sequence is TGTGCCAGCAGTGGGGACAGGGTCTATGGCTACACCTTC.

The V and J genes are TRBV19 and TRBJ2-2; D remains unclear. V lost 3 bases and J lost 1, with 6 bases in between. Looked up from germline, CDR1 is LNHDA and CDR2 is SQIVND (reference sequence). This CDR3 comprises 14 residues. The CDR3 reads CASSIIGNTGELFF. The CDR3 DNA reads TGTGCCAGTAGTATTATAGGGAACACCGGGGAGCTGTTTTTT.

This sequence joins TRBV7-3 and TRBJ1-1, with D unclear. V lost 1 base to trimming and J lost 1 base, with 7 bases between them. Per germline, CDR1 SGHTA and CDR2 FQGTGA. CDR3 length equals 14 residues. The CDR3 loop is CASSLRPGNTEAFF. In DNA, the CDR3 is TGTGCCAGCAGCTTAAGACCGGGGAACACTGAAGCTTTCTTT. Filled out from reference TRBV7-3 and TRBJ1-1, the complete variable domain reads GAGVSQTPSNKVTEKGKYVELRCDPISGHTALYWYRQSLGQGPEFLIYFQGTGAADDSGLPNDRFFAVRPEGSVSTLKIQRTERGDSAVYLCASSLRPGNTEAFFGQGTRLTVV.

J is TRBJ1-3 and V is TRBV15, with D maybe TRBD1 (5 bases). Looked up from germline, CDR1 is LNHNV and CDR2 is YYDKDF (reference sequence). This CDR3 is built from 14 residues. V was pared by 0 bases and J by 5 bases, with 8 bases between. CDR3 in DNA: TGTGCCACCAGCAGAGATGTGGACAGAAACACCATATATTTT. Amino acids: CATSRDVDRNTIYF. The full variable domain, with the rest looked up from reference TRBV15 and TRBJ1-3, is DAMVIQNPRYQVTQFGKPVTLSCSQTLNHNVMYWYQQKSSQAPKLLFHYYDKDFNNEADTPDNFQSRRPNTSFCFLDIRSPGLGDTAMYLCATSRDVDRNTIYFGEGSWLTVV.

This clone has only one observation. The rearrangement links TRBV4-1 to TRBJ2-1, with 8 positions matching TRBD2. This CDR3 comprises 16 residues. J lost 3 bases, V lost 2 bases, and 6 bases had no gene match. Germline CDR1 reads MGHRA; CDR2 reads YSYEKL. CDR3 DNA sequence: TGCGCCAGCAGCCAACGGCGTAGCGGGGTCTACAATGAGCAGTTCTTC. This sequence encodes CASSQRRSGVYNEQFF.

DNA of the CDR3: TGTGCCAGTTCCCACAGTACGGGATTACAGGGCTACACCTTC. Translation gives CASSHSTGLQGYTF. The chain employs TRBV19 and TRBJ1-2, with unresolved D. V lost 8 bases and J lost 8, with 21 bases in between. The CDR3 sequence is 14 residues long. In germline, CDR1 is LNHDA, CDR2 SQIVND (reference sequence).

V and J are TRBV7-7 and TRBJ2-2; TRBD1 matches 12 bases. The J segment lost 4 bases and the V segment lost 2 bases, leaving 5 bases of the junction unmatched. Germline CDR1 reads SSHAT; CDR2 reads FNYEAQ (reference sequence). This CDR3 contains 17 residues. CDR3 sequence: CASSLRGQGAFTGELFF. In nucleotides, the CDR3 is TGTGCCAGCAGCTTAAGGGGACAGGGGGCATTCACCGGGGAGCTGTTTTTT. The variable domain in full, with the rest retrieved from reference TRBV7-7 and TRBJ2-2, is GAGVSQSPRYKVTKRGQDVTLRCDPISSHATLYWYQQALGQGPEFLTYFNYEAQPDKSGLPSDRFSAERPEGSISTLTIQRTEQRDSAMYRCASSLRGQGAFTGELFFGEGSRLTVL.

The chain has TRBV2 and TRBJ1-2; tentatively, D is TRBD1 (5 bases). The germline V gene encodes CDR1 SNHLY and CDR2 FYNNEI. The CDR3 totals 13 residues. Trimming removed 9 bases from V and 4 bases from J, with 15 bases in between. This CDR3 is CASLLGGPYGYTF. In nucleotides, the CDR3 is TGTGCCAGTCTTTTGGGGGGTCCCTATGGCTACACCTTC.

About this clone: Compared with germline, one end of the junction differs, possibly owing to a read error. The gene calls are TRBV29-1 and TRBJ2-1; no definite D call. The CDR3 has 16 amino acids. Germline V gene data show CDR1 as SQVTM and CDR2 as ANQGSEA. CDR3 bases: TGCAGCGTTCAAGGCGATCCTCAGAGCTCCTACAATGGGCAGTTCTTC. Protein: CSVQGDPQSSYNGQFF.

The chain recombines TRBV19 with TRBJ2-1; TRBD2 matches at 11 bases. Germline lookup yields CDR1 LNHDA and CDR2 SQIVND (reference sequence). This CDR3 contains 16 residues. Trimming at V came to 4 bases and at J to 2 bases, leaving 4 bases not matched to a gene. The CDR3 sequence is CASSRTSGRTYNEQFF. In nucleotides, the CDR3 is TGTGCCAGTAGTAGAACTAGCGGGAGAACCTACAATGAGCAGTTCTTC.

V gene TRBV14 combines with J gene TRBJ2-1; D is possibly TRBD2 (7 bases). CDR3 size: 14 residues. The V gene lost 6 bases and the J gene lost 4 bases, with 13 bases spanning the gap. The V gene's germline CDR1 is SGHDN and CDR2 FVKESK. CDR3 sequence reads: CASSTRGGYNEQFF. The CDR3 nucleotides are TGTGCCAGCAGTACTAGGGGGGGTTACAATGAGCAGTTCTTC.

This sequence joins TRBV5-1 and TRBJ2-2; the D is unclear. CDR1 SGHRS and CDR2 YFSETQ come from the germline V gene. This CDR3 has 15 residues. Deletions cut 0 bases from V and 6 bases from J, with 12 bases between. The CDR3 protein is CASSLEPGPAGELFF. DNA for the CDR3: TGCGCCAGCAGCTTGGAGCCAGGTCCGGCCGGGGAGCTGTTTTTT.

The V gene is TRBV11-2, the J gene TRBJ2-5; D may be TRBD2 (6 bases). CDR3 length: 17 residues. Per germline, CDR1 SGHAT and CDR2 FQNNGV. V was trimmed by 5 bases and J by 5 bases, leaving 24 bases between them. CDR3 in amino acids: CASSTNWRDRGRETQYF. The CDR3 DNA reads as TGTGCCAGCAGCACCAATTGGAGGGACCGGGGCCGTGAGACCCAGTACTTC. Filled out from reference TRBV11-2 and TRBJ2-5, the complete variable domain reads EAGVAQSPRYKIIEKRQSVAFWCNPISGHATLYWYQQILGQGPKLLIQFQNNGVVDDSQLPKDRFSAERLKGVDSTLKIQPAKLEDSAVYLCASSTNWRDRGRETQYFGPGTRLLVL.

The chain has TRBV5-1 and TRBJ1-1; 7 bases agree with TRBD1. The germline gives CDR1 SGHRS, CDR2 YFSETQ. V was pared by 3 bases and J by 1 base, with 6 bases of the junction left unmatched. This CDR3 has 15 amino acids. CDR3 in amino acids: CASSSGDSRNTEAFF. Written as DNA, the CDR3 is TGCGCCAGCAGCTCGGGGGACAGCCGGAACACTGAAGCTTTCTTT.

The chain carries TRBV19 and TRBJ2-2; D is undetermined. CDR1 is LNHDA, CDR2 SQIVND, per germline (reference sequence). V was shortened by 4 bases and J by 3 bases, with 3 bases between the two germline ends. The CDR3 is made up of 12 amino acids. Here the CDR3 reads CASSTHTGELFF. The CDR3 DNA follows: TGTGCCAGTAGTACCCACACCGGGGAGCTGTTTTTT. Filled out from reference TRBV19 and TRBJ2-2, the complete variable domain reads DGGITQSPKYLFRKEGQNVTLSCEQNLNHDAMYWYRQDPGQGLRLIYYSQIVNDFQKGDIAEGYSVSREKKESFPLTVTSAQKNPTAFYLCASSTHTGELFFGEGSRLTVL.

In its sample, this clone was seen once. This CDR3 is also generated by other DNA sequences in the sample. The CDR3 reads CASSLGRDRVTYEQYF. DNA for the CDR3: TGCGCCAGCAGCTTGGGTCGGGACAGGGTAACCTACGAGCAGTACTTC. V is TRBV5-1 and J is TRBJ2-7; 9 nucleotides agree with TRBD1. V shed 0 bases, J shed 2 bases, and the junction held 6 bases outside the gene matches. Germline lookup yields CDR1 SGHRS and CDR2 YFSETQ. This CDR3 region has 16 residues.

The CDR3 here is CASSFQSIGTGELFF. CDR3 nucleotides: TGCGCCAGCAGCTTTCAATCAATTGGGACCGGGGAGCTGTTTTTT. This chain connects TRBV5-1 to TRBJ2-2; unclear D gene. V dropped 2 bases and J dropped 5 bases, with 13 bases sitting between them. The CDR3 loop spans 15 amino acids. CDR1 and CDR2 (germline): SGHRS, YFSETQ.

This rearrangement joins TRBV7-6 to TRBJ2-7, with a weak D call TRBD1 (6 bases). Trimming shortened V by 5 bases and J by 9 bases, and 17 bases separated the two germline ends. Per the germline V gene, CDR1 is SGHVS and CDR2 is FNYEAQ. This CDR3 region has 13 residues. The CDR3 loop reads CASSGRHRVGQYF. CDR3 nucleotide sequence: TGTGCCAGCAGCGGGCGACACAGGGTGGGGCAGTACTTC. Supplemented by reference TRBV7-6 and TRBJ2-7, the full variable domain reads GAGVSQSPRYKVTKRGQDVALRCDPISGHVSLYWYRQALGQGPEFLTYFNYEAQQDKSGLPNDRFSAERPEGSISTLTIQRTEQRDSAMYRCASSGRHRVGQYFGPGTRLTVT.

The chain combines TRBV9 with TRBJ2-7; 12 bases align to TRBD2. The CDR3 runs to 15 residues. Germline values: CDR1 SGDLS, CDR2 YYNGEE. The V and J ends lost 4 bases and 3 bases, in that order; junction bases with no gene match: 5. The DNA of the CDR3 is TGTGCCAGCAGCTCCCGGACTAGCGGGGTCTACGAGCAGTACTTC. It is translated as CASSSRTSGVYEQYF.

The rearrangement links TRBV4-1 to TRBJ2-1; 7 bases are a match to TRBD2. Trimming at V came to 1 base and at J to 5 bases, leaving 8 bases not matched to a gene. The CDR3 loop spans 16 amino acids. From germline, CDR1 is MGHRA and CDR2 YSYEKL. CDR3 coding DNA: TGCGCCAGCAGCCAAGTCGGCGGGAGAAGAGACAATGAGCAGTTCTTC. Protein: CASSQVGGRRDNEQFF.

This chain connects TRBV25-1 to TRBJ2-1; D call uncertain. From germline, CDR1 is MGHDK and CDR2 SYGVNS. Trimming took off 3 bases at V and 8 bases at J, with 11 bases between the two ends. The CDR3 consists of 13 residues. CDR3 bases: TGTGCCAGCAGTGATTCGGGTCCTCATGAGCAGTTCTTC. This codes for CASSDSGPHEQFF.

Worth noting for this clone: A junction end diverges from the germline sequence, so it may reflect a read error. This chain uses TRBV2 with TRBJ2-7; TRBD2 aligns across 11 bases. The CDR3 runs 15 residues. Germline V gives CDR1 SNHLY, CDR2 FYNNEI. The CDR3 sequence: CASNTGTSGPYVQYF. The CDR3, as DNA: TGTGCCAGCAATACCGGGACTAGCGGACCCTACGTGCAGTACTTC.

This chain links TRBV6-1 with TRBJ1-2; 7 bases align to TRBD1. With V trimmed by 1 base and J by 8 bases, 4 bases remained unmatched. The CDR3 sequence is 13 residues long. Germline V gives CDR1 MNHNS, CDR2 SASEGT. The CDR3 region has the DNA TGTGCCAGCAGTGAAGGAGGGGGCCGCGGCTACACCTTC. Protein sequence: CASSEGGGRGYTF.

V and J are TRBV6-5 and TRBJ2-1, with D perhaps being TRBD1 or TRBD2 (6 bases each). Trimming took 7 bases from V and 8 from J, leaving 12 bases between them. CDR1 MNHEY and CDR2 SVGAGI come from the germline V gene. The CDR3 is 12 amino acids. CDR3 sequence reads: CASKHRGHEQFF. The CDR3 DNA sequence: TGTGCCAGCAAACATCGGGGGCATGAGCAGTTCTTC.

This chain links TRBV2 with TRBJ1-2; D not certain. V was pared by 4 bases and J by 8 bases, with 11 bases between. Germline CDR1 SNHLY, CDR2 FYNNEI. The CDR3 loop spans 12 amino acids. CDR3 in DNA: TGTGCCAGCAGTGGTCAGGCCCTGGGCTACACCTTC. Its translation: CASSGQALGYTF. The whole variable domain, remainder taken from reference TRBV2 and TRBJ1-2, is EPEVTQTPSHQVTQMGQEVILRCVPISNHLYFYWYRQILGQKVEFLVSFYNNEISEKSEIFDDQFSVERPDGSNFTLKIRSTKLEDSAMYFCASSGQALGYTFGSGTRLTVV.

The chain joins TRBV28 to TRBJ1-6; TRBD1 is a possible D gene (6 bases). The CDR3 spans 11 residues. The germline V and J ends were trimmed by 10 bases and 8 bases, with 9 bases remaining between them. Looked up from germline, CDR1 is MDHEN and CDR2 is SYDVKM. The CDR3: CATRGDSPLHF. Written as DNA, the CDR3 is TGTGCCACGAGGGGGGATTCACCCCTCCACTTT.

The chain couples TRBV28 to TRBJ2-2, with 7 bases lining up with TRBD1. The CDR3 runs 17 residues. The trim removed 8 bases at V and 5 bases at J, leaving 17 bases unmatched. Per the germline V gene, CDR1 is MDHEN and CDR2 is SYDVKM. CDR3 protein: CASCDTPGQLLTGELFF. CDR3 sequence (DNA): TGTGCCAGCTGCGACACCCCGGGACAGCTATTAACCGGGGAGCTGTTTTTT.

Concerning this clone: This sample also contains other DNA sequences that code for the same CDR3. The rearrangement joins TRBV11-2 to TRBJ1-3; D remains unclear. With 2 bases removed from V and 1 base from J, the gap between germline ends came to 0 bases. The germline V gene has CDR1 SGHAT and CDR2 FQNNGV. The CDR3 is made up of 12 amino acids. The CDR3 nucleotides read TGTGCCAGCAGCTTATCTGGAAACACCATATATTTT. Protein: CASSLSGNTIYF.

The gene calls are TRBV10-1 and TRBJ2-1; D is uncertain. The CDR3 extends over 15 amino acids. Per germline, CDR1 WNHNN and CDR2 SYGVQD (reference sequence). V lost 0 bases to trimming and J lost 4 bases, with 10 bases between them. The DNA of the CDR3 is TGCGCCAGCAGTGAGTCGATTCGAACTTACAATGAGCAGTTCTTC. Translated, it gives CASSESIRTYNEQFF.

The chain has TRBV27 and TRBJ2-3; 7 bases map to TRBD2. This CDR3 spans 14 amino acids. Germline values: CDR1 MNHEY, CDR2 SMNVEV (reference sequence). V was clipped by 4 bases and J by 6 bases; unmatched bases: 7. CDR3 coding DNA: TGTGCCAGCAGTTCCCGAGGAGCGGGGGATACGCAGTATTTT. As protein: CASSSRGAGDTQYF.

The genes are TRBV28 and TRBJ2-7; possibly TRBD2 for D (5 bases). Looked up from germline, CDR1 is MDHEN and CDR2 is SYDVKM. V was pared by 8 bases and J by 6 bases, with 14 bases between. The CDR3 runs 12 residues. The CDR3 is CASGGVVSEQYF. CDR3 in DNA: TGTGCCAGCGGAGGCGTGGTTAGCGAGCAGTACTTC.